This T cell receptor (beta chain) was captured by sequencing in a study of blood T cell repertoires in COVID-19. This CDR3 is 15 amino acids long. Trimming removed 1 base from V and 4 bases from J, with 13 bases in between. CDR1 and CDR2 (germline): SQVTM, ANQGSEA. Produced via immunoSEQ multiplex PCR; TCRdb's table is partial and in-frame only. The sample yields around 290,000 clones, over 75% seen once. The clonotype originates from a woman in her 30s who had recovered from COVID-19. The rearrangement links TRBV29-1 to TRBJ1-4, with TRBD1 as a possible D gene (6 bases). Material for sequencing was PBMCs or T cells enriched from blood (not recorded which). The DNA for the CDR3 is TGCAGCGTTGAAGGAGAGGGGGACCATAATGAAAAACTGTTTTTT. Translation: CSVEGEGDHNEKLFF.